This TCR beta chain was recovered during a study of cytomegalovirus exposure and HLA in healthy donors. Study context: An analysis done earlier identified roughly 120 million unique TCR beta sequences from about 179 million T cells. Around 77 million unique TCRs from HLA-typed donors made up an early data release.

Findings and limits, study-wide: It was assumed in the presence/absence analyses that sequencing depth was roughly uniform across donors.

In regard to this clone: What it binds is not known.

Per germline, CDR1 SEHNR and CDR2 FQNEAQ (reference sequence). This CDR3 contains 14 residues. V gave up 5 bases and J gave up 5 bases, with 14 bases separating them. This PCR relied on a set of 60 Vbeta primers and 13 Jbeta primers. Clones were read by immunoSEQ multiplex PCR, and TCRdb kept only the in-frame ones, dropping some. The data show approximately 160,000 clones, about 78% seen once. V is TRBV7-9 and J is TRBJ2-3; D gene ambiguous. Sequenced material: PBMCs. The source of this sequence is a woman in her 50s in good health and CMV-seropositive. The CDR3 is CASSAVPRQDTQYF. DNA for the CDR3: TGTGCCAGCAGCGCTGTCCCCCGACAAGATACGCAGTATTTT. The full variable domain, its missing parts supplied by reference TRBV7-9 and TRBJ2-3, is DTGVSQNPRHKITKRGQNVTFRCDPISEHNRLYWYRQTLGQGPEFLTYFQNEAQLEKSRLLSDRFSAERPKGSFSTLEIQRTEQGDSAMYLCASSAVPRQDTQYFGPGTRLTVL.